A single sample gave rise to the 29 T cell receptor beta chains below, sequenced in a study of blood T cell repertoires in COVID-19. The repertoire was sequenced with immunoSEQ multiplex PCR; TCRdb's copy has only in-frame clones and lacks some. The profile shows approximately 52,000 clones, roughly 85% of them singletons. What was sequenced was peripheral blood. The receptors were gathered from a human donor in a cohort sampled during active COVID-19.

The sample holds one count of this clone. The J gene is TRBJ2-7, the V gene TRBV3-1 (or the pseudogene TRBV3-2); D is perhaps TRBD2 (5 bases). The CDR3 is 13 amino acids. Germline CDR1 and CDR2: LGHDT and YNNKEL (reference sequence). V lost 3 bases and J lost 3, with 9 bases in between. Here the CDR3 DNA reads TGTGCCAGCAGCCATCGGACTGGCTACGAGCAGTACTTC. This gives the protein CASSHRTGYEQYF.

This sequence joins TRBV3-1 (or the pseudogene TRBV3-2) and TRBJ2-6; possible D gene TRBD2, 6 bases. Trimming stripped 1 base from V and 1 base from J, with 17 bases between. Germline V gene sequence: CDR1 LGHDT, CDR2 YNNKEL (reference sequence). This CDR3 spans 19 amino acids. CDR3 in DNA: TGTGCCAGCAGCCAAGGATCGCAGCGGGTCCGATCTGGGGCCAACGTCCTGACTTTC. Its protein is CASSQGSQRVRSGANVLTF.

This clone occurred once. The chain recombines TRBV10-3 with TRBJ1-2; 9 positions agree with TRBD1. The CDR3 loop spans 15 amino acids. J gave up 8 bases and V 4 bases, and 11 bases lay outside the gene matches. Germline CDR1 ENHRY, CDR2 SYGVKD. The CDR3 loop reads CAISVSRDREEGYTF. CDR3 coding DNA: TGTGCCATCAGTGTGTCCCGGGACAGGGAGGAGGGCTACACCTTC.

The V and J genes are TRBV6-5 and TRBJ1-5, with a possible D match to TRBD1 (6 bases). V lost 6 bases, J lost 5 bases, and 14 bases lay in between. Germline values: CDR1 MNHEY, CDR2 SVGAGI. The CDR3 totals 14 residues. CDR3 in amino acids: CASRTTGSHQPQHF. In DNA form, the CDR3 reads TGTGCCAGCAGGACAACAGGGTCCCATCAGCCCCAGCATTTT.

This clone was seen once. The chain joins TRBV4-1 to TRBJ1-3; 9 bases are shared with TRBD1. Looked up from germline, CDR1 is MGHRA and CDR2 is YSYEKL. There are 16 residues in the CDR3. V was clipped by 2 bases and J by 2 bases; unmatched bases: 4. CDR3 protein: CASSQPRDRAGNTIYF. As DNA, the CDR3 is TGCGCCAGCAGCCAACCCCGGGACAGGGCTGGAAACACCATATATTTT.

V gene TRBV28 combines with J gene TRBJ1-4; TRBD1 agrees at 10 bases. The junction had 7 bases not matched to a gene; V was cut back by 1 base and J by 8 bases. CDR1 is MDHEN, CDR2 SYDVKM, per germline. The CDR3 length is 16 residues. The CDR3: CASSLSWGTGVEKLFF. CDR3 bases: TGTGCCAGCAGTTTATCATGGGGGACAGGGGTCGAAAAACTGTTTTTT.

The chain is built from TRBV6-5 and TRBJ1-6; D might be TRBD1 (6 bases). Germline loops: CDR1 MNHEY, CDR2 SVGAGI. Trimming cost V 6 bases and J 5 bases, with 14 bases left between them. CDR3 size: 15 residues. As DNA, the CDR3 is TGTGCCAGCAGACCCTCAGGGGCCGATAATTCACCCCTCCACTTT. This translates into CASRPSGADNSPLHF.

This clone appeared a single time. V usage is TRBV7-2 and J usage is TRBJ2-3; TRBD2 matches at 10 bases. The V segment lost 2 bases and the J segment 4 bases; nucleotides outside the gene matches: 9. Germline V gene data show CDR1 as SGHTA and CDR2 as FQGNSA. CDR3 length equals 17 residues. The CDR3: CASSLTPKRGGADTQYF. The CDR3 coding sequence is TGTGCCAGCAGCTTAACCCCCAAGCGGGGGGGCGCAGATACGCAGTATTTT.

The chain is built from TRBV2 and TRBJ2-3; tentative D call: TRBD2 (5 bases). This CDR3 contains 15 residues. Trimming pared 3 bases from V and 3 bases from J, leaving 13 bases between. Germline V gene sequence: CDR1 SNHLY, CDR2 FYNNEI. This CDR3 is CASSDPSGTTDTQYF. The CDR3 nucleotides read TGTGCCAGCAGTGATCCGAGCGGTACTACAGATACGCAGTATTTT.

The chain links TRBV2 to TRBJ2-6, with D uncertain. Germline assignment: CDR1 SNHLY and CDR2 FYNNEI. Deletions cut 5 bases from V and 3 bases from J, with 11 bases between. The CDR3 runs 15 residues. Written as DNA, the CDR3 is TGTGCCAGCAGTACCGGAGCATATGGGGCCAACGTCCTGACTTTC. Its protein is CASSTGAYGANVLTF.

The V gene is TRBV9, the J gene TRBJ2-1, with a tentative D call TRBD2 (5 bases). Germline V gene sequence: CDR1 SGDLS, CDR2 YYNGEE. V dropped 2 bases and J dropped 2 bases, with 8 bases sitting between them. The CDR3 runs 14 residues. The DNA of the CDR3 is TGTGCCAGCAGCGTGTGGGAGACCTACAATGAGCAGTTCTTC. Encoded protein: CASSVWETYNEQFF.

V gene TRBV9 combines with J gene TRBJ2-7, with 7 nucleotides matching TRBD2. This CDR3 region has 16 residues. Unmatched junction bases numbered 13, after V lost 2 bases and J lost 5 bases. In germline, CDR1 is SGDLS, CDR2 YYNGEE. CDR3 in amino acids: CASSVSGREVGDEQYF. The CDR3, as DNA: TGTGCCAGCAGCGTTTCGGGTCGGGAGGTCGGGGACGAGCAGTACTTC.

This chain uses TRBV14 with TRBJ1-4; D is unresolved. CDR1 is SGHDN, CDR2 FVKESK, per germline. This CDR3 region has 14 residues. Between the trimmed V and J ends, which lost 1 base and 13 bases, there was a span of 16 bases. CDR3 residues: CASSQGFRRTPLFF. The DNA for the CDR3 is TGTGCCAGCAGCCAAGGTTTTCGTAGAACGCCACTGTTTTTT.

The J gene is TRBJ2-1, the V gene TRBV4-3, with a weak D call TRBD2 (5 bases). This CDR3 contains 14 residues. V was cut by 0 bases and J by 9 bases, with 12 bases left in between. Germline CDR1 reads LGHNA; CDR2 reads YSLEER. For the CDR3, the DNA is TGCGCCAGCAGCCAAGATACGGGGTTCGGTGAGCAGTTCTTC. Its translation: CASSQDTGFGEQFF.

With respect to this clone: Additional DNA sequences in this sample encode the identical CDR3. The chain employs TRBV5-1 and TRBJ2-1; a weak D match, TRBD2 (6 bases). V gave up 4 bases and J gave up 0 bases, with 11 bases separating them. Germline values: CDR1 SGHRS, CDR2 YFSETQ. CDR3 length: 15 amino acids. The CDR3 spells CASSLGGSSYNEQFF. Written as DNA, the CDR3 is TGCGCCAGCAGCCTCGGAGGGAGCTCCTACAATGAGCAGTTCTTC.

The CDR3 DNA reads as TGTGCCACCAGACCAATGGGCGATTCCGACAATGAGCAGTTCTTC. Its protein product is CATRPMGDSDNEQFF. This sequence joins TRBV15 and TRBJ2-1; D ambiguous. Trimming stripped 6 bases from V and 5 bases from J, with 17 bases between. This CDR3 region has 15 residues. Germline loops: CDR1 LNHNV, CDR2 YYDKDF (reference sequence).

This rearrangement joins TRBV10-2 to TRBJ1-6, with a tentative D call TRBD1 (5 bases). Germline values: CDR1 WSHSY, CDR2 SAAADI. V lost 2 bases and J lost 10, with 12 bases in between. This CDR3 spans 14 amino acids. CDR3 bases: TGCGCCAGCAGTGAGGGCAGGGTTGGATCACCCCTCCACTTT. Translated: CASSEGRVGSPLHF.

This chain joins TRBV11-2 and TRBJ1-4; perhaps TRBD1 as D (5 bases). CDR3 length: 15 residues. Germline V lookup: CDR1 SGHAT, CDR2 FQNNGV. Trimming took 6 bases from V and 2 from J, leaving 13 bases between them. The CDR3 nucleotides are TGTGCCAGCAGTTTCCAGGGCTCGACTAATGAAAAACTGTTTTTT. It codes for CASSFQGSTNEKLFF.

This clone has just a few counts. This chain links TRBV24-1 with TRBJ1-5; D remains ambiguous. Germline CDR1 reads KGHDR; CDR2 reads SFDVKD. This CDR3 contains 12 residues. V lost 7 bases to trimming and J lost 1 base, with 4 bases between them. This CDR3 is CATRGSNQPQHF. The CDR3 DNA follows: TGTGCCACCAGGGGCAGCAATCAGCCCCAGCATTTT.

This chain joins TRBV28 and TRBJ1-1; tentatively, D is TRBD1 (5 bases). Per the germline V gene, CDR1 is MDHEN and CDR2 is SYDVKM. The CDR3 extends over 16 amino acids. Trimming shortened V by 3 bases and J by 1 base, and 15 bases separated the two germline ends. The DNA of the CDR3 is TGTGCCAGCAGTTTCGGTCAGGGCTCCGGGAACACTGAAGCTTTCTTT. Protein sequence: CASSFGQGSGNTEAFF.

The chain carries TRBV28 and TRBJ1-4; 7 bases agree with TRBD1. The V gene end was trimmed by 2 bases and the J gene end by 0 bases; junction bases not matched to a gene: 3. Germline V CDR1 and CDR2: MDHEN, SYDVKM. CDR3 length: 16 amino acids. CDR3 sequence (DNA): TGTGCCAGCAGTTTAAAGGGGGCGGCAACTAATGAAAAACTGTTTTTT. Translated, it gives CASSLKGAATNEKLFF.

The CDR3 sequence: CASSPAQMNSPLHF. The CDR3 DNA reads as TGTGCCAGCTCACCGGCACAGATGAATTCACCCCTCCACTTT. The rearrangement links TRBV18 to TRBJ1-6; D unclear. V was cut by 3 bases and J by 7 bases, with 10 bases left in between. The length of the CDR3 is 14 residues. Germline loops: CDR1 KGHSH, CDR2 LQKENI.

CDR3 coding DNA: TGTGCCAGCAGCCGGACGGGGAGCAATCAGCCCCAGCATTTT. Its protein is CASSRTGSNQPQHF. The J gene is TRBJ1-5, the V gene TRBV3-1 (or the pseudogene TRBV3-2); unclear D gene. There are 14 residues in the CDR3. The V end lost 4 bases, the J end lost 1 base, and 8 bases lay between the germline ends. The germline gives CDR1 LGHDT, CDR2 YNNKEL (reference sequence).

The gene calls are TRBV11-2 and TRBJ2-2; 10 bases agree with TRBD2. The CDR3 covers 16 residues. V lost 1 base and J lost 2; bases outside the gene matches: 1. Germline V gene sequence: CDR1 SGHAT, CDR2 FQNNGV. CDR3 nucleotide sequence: TGTGCCAGCAGCTTAGCTAGCGGGGGTAACACCGGGGAGCTGTTTTTT. This sequence encodes CASSLASGGNTGELFF.

This chain connects TRBV6-2 or TRBV6-3 to TRBJ2-3; 8 bases are a match to TRBD2. The junction had 6 bases not matched to a gene; V was cut back by 2 bases and J by 2 bases. The germline gives CDR1 MNHEY, CDR2 SVGEGT. The CDR3 consists of 16 residues. The CDR3: CASSYLLAGLTDTQYF. CDR3 DNA sequence: TGTGCCAGCAGTTACCTCTTAGCGGGACTCACAGATACGCAGTATTTT.

The V gene is TRBV3-1 (or the pseudogene TRBV3-2), the J gene TRBJ2-1, with 10 bases lining up with TRBD2. CDR1 LGHDT and CDR2 YNNKEL come from the germline V gene (reference sequence). The CDR3 loop spans 15 amino acids. The ends lost 4 bases at V and 5 bases at J; junction bases unmatched: 5. The CDR3 reads CASSRTSGTDNEQFF. The CDR3 region has the DNA TGTGCCAGCAGCCGGACTAGCGGAACTGACAATGAGCAGTTCTTC.

The chain carries TRBV5-8 and TRBJ2-1, with 11 positions matching TRBD2. V dropped 1 base and J dropped 9; count of bases not matched to a gene: 9. The CDR3 has 16 amino acids. Germline V gene sequence: CDR1 SGHTS, CDR2 YDEGEE. In DNA form, the CDR3 reads TGTGCCAGCAGCTTGAGTAGCCTAGCGGGAGGAGGTGAGCAGTTCTTC. Translation: CASSLSSLAGGGEQFF. Filled out from reference TRBV5-8 and TRBJ2-1, the complete variable domain reads EAGVTQSPTHLIKTRGQQATLRCSPISGHTSVYWYQQALGLGLQFLLWYDEGEERNRGNFPPRFSGRQFPNYSSELNVNALELEDSALYLCASSLSSLAGGGEQFFGPGTRLTVL.

The CDR3 sequence is CASSDGRFTDTQYF. Here the CDR3 DNA reads TGTGCCAGCAGTGACGGGAGATTCACAGATACGCAGTATTTT. V and J are TRBV6-4 and TRBJ2-3; tentative D call: TRBD2 (5 bases). The CDR3 is 14 residues long. The V gene's germline CDR1 is MRHNA and CDR2 SNTAGT. Trimming left V 2 bases short and J 2 bases short, with 8 bases between.

This clone was observed once. The V and J genes are TRBV6-5 and TRBJ2-1; D uncertain. CDR3 length: 13 amino acids. Germline CDR1 reads MNHEY; CDR2 reads SVGAGI. Trimming pared 2 bases from V and 7 bases from J, leaving 9 bases between. In nucleotides, the CDR3 is TGTGCCAGCAGTTACGGCCTAGATAATGAGCAGTTCTTC. This translates into CASSYGLDNEQFF.